The clone carrying this T cell receptor beta chain was seen more than once but under ten times. These data are taken from a study of T-cell reconstitution after alpha-beta-depleted transplantation in children. A library of TCRbeta sequences, prepared with unique molecular identifiers, was generated. TCRdb redid the calling of the PCR reads with MiXCR, one entry per CDR3 protein. The sample consists of approximately 590,000 distinct CDR3 sequences, roughly 10% of them appearing once. CDR3 size: 13 residues. The input for sequencing was PBMCs from the stem cell graft donor, taken from the stem cell graft. This rearrangement joins TRBV21-1 to TRBJ2-7; TRBD1 reflects the table's D call only, with no check against the DNA. TRBV21-1 is noted as a pseudogene. This sequence was found in a human donor who donated a stem cell graft to a child with acute myeloid leukemia. This CDR3 is CASNGQGAYEQYF. The CDR3 nucleotides read TGTGCCAGCAACGGACAGGGGGCCTACGAGCAGTACTTC.